Listed here are 24 T cell receptor beta chains from one sample, sequenced in a study of graft-versus-host responses after intestinal transplantation. Only in-frame clones appear in the TCRdb table, and some are missing; sequencing was by immunoSEQ multiplex PCR. Here the sample spans 6,000 to 8,000 clones, about 28% being singletons. Responders (around 200,000, CFSE-labeled) were co-plated with around 200,000 irradiated, violet-dye-labeled stimulators. Material: alloreactive CD8+ T cells from a mixed lymphocyte reaction culture, obtained before transplantation. The subset was: CFSE-low proliferating T cells sorted from approximately 6-day pre-transplant mixed lymphocyte reaction (GvH or HvG direction). The receptors originated from a human patient who was an organ donor for intestinal transplantation.

Only a few counts were recorded for this clone. A read error may account for a junction end that differs from germline. The rearrangement joins TRBV7-7 to TRBJ2-7, with 10 bases identical to TRBD1. The CDR3 contains 13 residues. Germline V gives CDR1 SSHAT, CDR2 FNYEAQ (reference sequence). For the CDR3, the DNA is TGCGCCAGCAGCCAGGGACAGGGGCACGAGCAGTACTTC. Translation gives CASSQGQGHEQYF.

The chain is built from TRBV5-1 and TRBJ1-1, with 7 bases identical to TRBD1. CDR3 length: 16 residues. Per germline, CDR1 SGHRS and CDR2 YFSETQ. V shed 3 bases, J shed 5 bases, and the junction held 13 bases outside the gene matches. For the CDR3, the DNA is TGCGCCAGCAGCTCGAGGCCAGCAGGGGGTTTAACTGAAGCTTTCTTT. Translation: CASSSRPAGGLTEAFF.

This clone was picked up one time. CDR3 nucleotide sequence: TGTGCCAGCATTCACAGCTCAAAATATGGCTACACCTTC. This sequence encodes CASIHSSKYGYTF. The chain employs TRBV2 and TRBJ1-2; no reliable D call. Germline CDR1 and CDR2: SNHLY and FYNNEI. V was shortened by 7 bases and J by 5 bases, with 14 bases between the two germline ends. CDR3 length equals 13 residues. The whole variable domain, remainder taken from reference TRBV2 and TRBJ1-2, is EPEVTQTPSHQVTQMGQEVILRCVPISNHLYFYWYRQILGQKVEFLVSFYNNEISEKSEIFDDQFSVERPDGSNFTLKIRSTKLEDSAMYFCASIHSSKYGYTFGSGTRLTVV.

Relative to its sample, this clone is large. The chain has TRBV4-1 and TRBJ1-3; D is ambiguous. Per germline, CDR1 MGHRA and CDR2 YSYEKL. Deletions cut 1 base from V and 0 bases from J, with 7 bases between. CDR3 length equals 15 residues. The CDR3 region has the DNA TGCGCCAGCAGCCAAGGGGATAACTCTGGAAACACCATATATTTT. Its translation: CASSQGDNSGNTIYF.

This chain connects TRBV7-2 to TRBJ1-5; D is unresolved. CDR3 size: 12 residues. Germline CDR1 SGHTA, CDR2 FQGNSA. The germline V and J ends were trimmed by 2 bases and 4 bases, with 3 bases remaining between them. The CDR3 loop reads CASSLMNQPQHF. The CDR3 DNA follows: TGTGCCAGCAGCTTAATGAATCAGCCCCAGCATTTT.

This chain joins TRBV12-5 and TRBJ2-5; possibly TRBD2 for D (5 bases). The CDR3 runs to 13 residues. Trimming shortened V by 5 bases and J by 5 bases, and 12 bases separated the two germline ends. Per the germline V gene, CDR1 is LGHNT and CDR2 is FRNRAP. CDR3 sequence: CASGGTRRETQYF. The CDR3 bases are TGTGCTAGTGGTGGTACCCGGAGGGAGACCCAGTACTTC. The whole variable domain, filled in from reference TRBV12-5 and TRBJ2-5, reads DARVTQTPRHKVTEMGQEVTMRCQPILGHNTVFWYRQTMMQGLELLAYFRNRAPLDDSGMPKDRFSAEMPDATLATLKIQPSEPRDSAVYFCASGGTRRETQYFGPGTRLLVL.

The chain combines TRBV6-5 with TRBJ2-5, with 12 bases that match TRBD2. Germline V gene sequence: CDR1 MNHEY, CDR2 SVGAGI. The CDR3 sequence is 15 residues long. Germline trimming cut 4 bases from V and 2 bases from J; bases unmatched to any gene: 2. The CDR3 sequence: CASSWTSGDQETQYF. The CDR3 bases are TGTGCCAGCAGTTGGACTAGCGGGGATCAAGAGACCCAGTACTTC.

This rearrangement joins TRBV27 to TRBJ1-1; D not certain. Germline lookup yields CDR1 MNHEY and CDR2 SMNVEV (reference sequence). The V and J ends lost 4 bases and 0 bases respectively, with 9 bases between them. This CDR3 contains 14 residues. The CDR3 nucleotides read TGTGCCAGCAGTTCAGACCTAATGAACACTGAAGCTTTCTTT. Protein sequence: CASSSDLMNTEAFF.

This clone is labeled as medium-sized. This chain joins TRBV27 and TRBJ2-2; D possibly corresponds to TRBD2 (6 bases). The CDR3 sequence is 14 residues long. V was shortened by 10 bases and J by 6 bases, with 18 bases between the two germline ends. Germline values: CDR1 MNHEY, CDR2 SMNVEV (reference sequence). The CDR3 DNA sequence: TGTGCCAACATAACTCTAGCGACCGCCGGGGAGCTGTTTTTT. Translation: CANITLATAGELFF.

This chain uses TRBV5-6 with TRBJ2-3; possibly TRBD1 or TRBD2 for D (6 bases each). The CDR3 has 15 amino acids. Looked up from germline, CDR1 is SGHDT and CDR2 is YYEEEE. Trimming removed 3 bases at V and 2 bases at J, with 13 bases between. CDR3 sequence reads: CASSSEGGPTDTQYF. The CDR3 DNA reads as TGTGCCAGCAGCTCGGAGGGGGGCCCCACAGATACGCAGTATTTT.

Sample share makes this clone medium-sized. This sequence joins TRBV13 and TRBJ2-3; D gene ambiguous. The CDR3 has 15 amino acids. CDR1 PRHDT and CDR2 FYEKMQ come from the germline V gene (reference sequence). Trimming stripped 3 bases from V and 0 bases from J, with 10 bases between. CDR3 DNA: TGTGCCAGCAGCTTCTTGGAGTCAAGCACAGATACGCAGTATTTT. Amino acids: CASSFLESSTDTQYF.

This clone is medium-sized within its sample. J is TRBJ2-7 and V is TRBV6-1, with 8 bases fitting TRBD1. The CDR3 extends over 14 amino acids. CDR1 and CDR2 from the germline V gene are MNHNS and SASEGT. V shed 6 bases and J 3 bases; nucleotides not matched to a gene: 7. For the CDR3, the DNA is TGTGCCAGCAGGCCGACAGGGGTTGGCTACGAGCAGTACTTC. Protein sequence: CASRPTGVGYEQYF.

A few counts support this clone. This chain connects TRBV4-1 to TRBJ1-2, with TRBD1 matching over 8 bases. Unmatched junction bases numbered 9, after V lost 4 bases and J lost 8 bases. This CDR3 has 14 residues. Germline loops: CDR1 MGHRA, CDR2 YSYEKL. CDR3 DNA: TGCGCCAGCAGCCGCTGGACAGGGAGTAGGGGCTACACCTTC. Translated: CASSRWTGSRGYTF.

This clone was seen a few times. The V gene is TRBV4-1, the J gene TRBJ2-1, with 13 bases aligning to TRBD2. Germline V gives CDR1 MGHRA, CDR2 YSYEKL. The J segment lost 10 bases and the V segment lost 0 bases, leaving 6 bases of the junction unmatched. The CDR3 extends over 16 amino acids. CDR3 DNA: TGCGCCAGCAGCCAAGATAGGGGACTAGCGGGGACAGAGCAGTTCTTC. It encodes CASSQDRGLAGTEQFF.

Worth noting for this clone: A read error is likely here: a far larger clone is one base away. This chain joins TRBV7-9 and TRBJ2-7; no definite D call. The CDR3 has 15 residues. Germline lookup yields CDR1 SEHNR and CDR2 FQNEAQ (reference sequence). The V end lost 7 bases, the J end lost 0 bases, and 16 bases lay between the germline ends. The CDR3 protein is CASTPGRTPSYEQYF. In DNA, the CDR3 is TGTGCCAGCACACCCGGGCGTACACCCTCCTACGAGCAGTACTTC.

V and J are TRBV4-3 and TRBJ2-3; TRBD2 matches 7 bases. Per the germline V gene, CDR1 is LGHNA and CDR2 is YSLEER. The CDR3 is made up of 17 amino acids. Trimming took 1 base from V and 3 from J; bases not matched to a gene: 10. The CDR3 is CASSQGSGKRGTDTQYF. DNA of the CDR3: TGCGCCAGCAGCCAAGGGAGCGGGAAGCGGGGAACAGATACGCAGTATTTT.

On this clone itself: With only one base between it and a far larger clone, this is likely a read error. This chain joins TRBV25-1 and TRBJ2-7, with D uncertain. The CDR3 is 14 amino acids. Trimming stripped 5 bases from V and 2 bases from J, with 13 bases between. Germline V gene lookup returns CDR1 MGHDK and CDR2 SYGVNS. This CDR3 is CASSFGPGPYEQYF. The CDR3 region has the DNA TGTGCCAGCAGTTTCGGGCCCGGTCCCTACGAGCAGTACTTC.

The chain links TRBV5-1 to TRBJ2-1; 16 bases align to TRBD2. CDR3 size: 14 residues. Germline V CDR1 and CDR2: SGHRS, YFSETQ. The J segment lost 16 bases and the V segment lost 5 bases, leaving 9 bases of the junction unmatched. Here the CDR3 reads CASRPGTSGGVVFF. The DNA for the CDR3 is TGCGCCAGCAGACCGGGGACTAGCGGGGGGGTTGTATTCTTC.

The sample holds one count of this clone. The chain joins TRBV6-5 to TRBJ1-2, with D possibly being TRBD1 (5 bases). Trimming shortened V by 0 bases and J by 8 bases, and 10 bases separated the two germline ends. The CDR3 is 13 residues long. Per the germline V gene, CDR1 is MNHEY and CDR2 is SVGAGI. The CDR3 spells CASSYSAGWGYTF. In DNA form, the CDR3 reads TGTGCCAGCAGTTACTCGGCAGGGTGGGGCTACACCTTC.

The chain employs TRBV5-6 and TRBJ1-3; D might be TRBD1 (5 bases). Trimming shortened V by 3 bases and J by 0 bases, and 13 bases separated the two germline ends. This CDR3 region has 16 residues. Germline V lookup: CDR1 SGHDT, CDR2 YYEEEE. As DNA, the CDR3 is TGTGCCAGCAGCTGGAAGGGACGGCTCTCTGGAAACACCATATATTTT. Translation: CASSWKGRLSGNTIYF.

This clone was seen a handful of times. The genes are TRBV6-5 and TRBJ2-7; D is uncertain. Germline V gives CDR1 MNHEY, CDR2 SVGAGI. V was shortened by 7 bases and J by 4 bases, with 14 bases between the two germline ends. This CDR3 spans 13 amino acids. CDR3 protein: CASTTTGGYEQYF. The DNA for the CDR3 is TGTGCCAGCACCACTACGGGTGGGTACGAGCAGTACTTC.

The table lists this clone with a few counts. The genes are TRBV6-5 and TRBJ2-7; TRBD1 matches at 12 bases. The V gene end was trimmed by 6 bases and the J gene end by 1 base; junction bases not matched to a gene: 4. CDR1 and CDR2 (germline): MNHEY, SVGAGI. The CDR3 runs to 15 residues. The CDR3 bases are TGTGCCAGCAGCCCGGGACAGGGGGCTTCCTACGAGCAGTACTTC. Its protein is CASSPGQGASYEQYF.

In its sample, this clone ranks as medium-sized. The chain combines TRBV6-5 with TRBJ1-2; perhaps TRBD1 as D (5 bases). Between the trimmed V and J ends, which lost 1 base and 6 bases, there was a span of 12 bases. Germline V lookup: CDR1 MNHEY, CDR2 SVGAGI. This CDR3 is built from 14 residues. CDR3 protein: CASSYFGGSNGYTF. The DNA for the CDR3 is TGTGCCAGCAGTTACTTCGGGGGGTCGAATGGCTACACCTTC.

This clone was counted between two and nine times. The V and J genes are TRBV7-2 and TRBJ2-7; D perhaps matches TRBD2 (5 bases). With 2 bases removed from V and 3 bases from J, the gap between germline ends came to 20 bases. Germline V gene sequence: CDR1 SGHTA, CDR2 FQGNSA. This CDR3 region has 17 residues. This chain's CDR3 is CASSLIWRCGEIYEQYF. The CDR3 DNA is TGTGCCAGCAGCTTAATTTGGAGGTGTGGGGAGATCTACGAGCAGTACTTC.